The sequence of this T cell receptor beta chain was determined in a study of post-analysis software for immune sequencing data. Study-level findings and limits: In patients, roughly five TRBV segments were more frequent than in controls, with TRBV5-6, TRBV5-1 and TRBV20-1 among them.

As concerns this clonotype: Antigen specificity is unknown.

The CDR3 contains 12 residues. Germline CDR1 reads MNHEY; CDR2 reads SVGAGI. The trim removed 2 bases at V and 6 bases at J, leaving 1 base unmatched. Researchers reported that TCR beta cDNA libraries carried unique molecular identifiers. One entry per CDR3 protein, called by TCRdb with MiXCR from the PCR reads. The sample has about 770,000 distinct CDR3 sequences; approximately 44% are singletons. The chain combines TRBV6-5 with TRBJ2-7; TRBD2 aligns across 7 bases. The source of this sequence is a girl between 10 and 17 years old with multiple sclerosis. The specimen sequenced was blood. CDR3 sequence reads: CASSYGGVEQYF. The CDR3 nucleotides are TGTGCCAGCAGTTACGGGGGGGTCGAGCAGTACTTC.